One and the same sample provided the 10 T cell receptor beta chains below, sequenced in a study of OX40 agonist ivuxolimab in advanced cancers. Method: immunoSEQ multiplex PCR; TCRdb's copy keeps in-frame clones and lacks some. The sample carries tens of thousands of clones, 85% recorded once. This specimen consisted of CD4+ or CD8+ T cells sorted from blood, obtained in a trial of the OX40 agonist ivuxolimab. These TCRs come from an adult with an advanced solid tumor such as melanoma, head and neck, liver or kidney cancer.

The chain has TRBV12-5 and TRBJ1-3; D gene uncertain. The V and J ends lost 0 bases and 4 bases respectively, with 13 bases between them. CDR3 size: 16 residues. CDR1 is LGHNT, CDR2 FRNRAP, per germline. CDR3 in amino acids: CASGLVLSPGGNTIYF. The CDR3 region has the DNA TGTGCTAGTGGTTTGGTATTGAGCCCCGGCGGAAACACCATATATTTT. The full variable domain, completed using reference TRBV12-5 and TRBJ1-3, is DARVTQTPRHKVTEMGQEVTMRCQPILGHNTVFWYRQTMMQGLELLAYFRNRAPLDDSGMPKDRFSAEMPDATLATLKIQPSEPRDSAVYFCASGLVLSPGGNTIYFGEGSWLTVV.

This chain connects TRBV9 to TRBJ1-5; no firm D call. This CDR3 contains 16 residues. The V gene lost 0 bases and the J gene lost 0 bases, with 10 bases spanning the gap. Germline CDR1 reads SGDLS; CDR2 reads YYNGEE. CDR3 bases: TGTGCCAGCAGCGTAGGTGTAGGGCTTAGCAATCAGCCCCAGCATTTT. It translates to CASSVGVGLSNQPQHF.

V is TRBV27 and J is TRBJ1-5; no reliable D call. The V gene lost 0 bases and the J gene lost 0 bases, with 6 bases spanning the gap. This CDR3 comprises 15 residues. CDR1 is MNHEY, CDR2 SMNVEV, per germline (reference sequence). The CDR3: CASSLSQNSNQPQHF. Written as DNA, the CDR3 is TGTGCCAGCAGTTTATCACAGAATAGCAATCAGCCCCAGCATTTT.

This chain joins TRBV18 and TRBJ2-5, with a tentative D call TRBD2 (6 bases). CDR3 size: 13 residues. Deletions cut 6 bases from V and 3 bases from J, with 11 bases between. In germline, CDR1 is KGHSH, CDR2 LQKENI. CDR3 sequence: CASSGGSEETQYF. Written as DNA, the CDR3 is TGTGCCAGCTCCGGAGGGTCGGAAGAGACCCAGTACTTC.

The rearrangement joins TRBV10-1 to TRBJ2-7; 10 bases are shared with TRBD1. V was pared by 8 bases and J by 7 bases, with 11 bases of the junction left unmatched. The CDR3 is made up of 14 amino acids. Germline V gives CDR1 WNHNN, CDR2 SYGVQD (reference sequence). For the CDR3, the DNA is TGCGCCAGCTCACACCGACAGGGGGCGCGGGAGCAGTACTTC. This encodes CASSHRQGAREQYF.

V gene TRBV7-2 combines with J gene TRBJ1-5; unclear D gene. V was trimmed by 1 base and J by 3 bases, leaving 4 bases between them. This CDR3 is built from 13 residues. CDR1 and CDR2 from the germline V gene are SGHTA and FQGNSA. CDR3 DNA: TGTGCCAGCAGCTTAGAACTCAATCAGCCCCAGCATTTT. Its protein is CASSLELNQPQHF.

The rearrangement joins TRBV2 to TRBJ2-7; 14 nucleotides align to TRBD2. The CDR3 spans 15 residues. V was pared by 6 bases and J by 6 bases, with 7 bases of the junction left unmatched. Germline V gene data show CDR1 as SNHLY and CDR2 as FYNNEI. Here the CDR3 DNA reads TGTGCCAGCAGAGGACTAGCGGGAGGTCTGGGCGAGCAGTACTTC. Translating it yields CASRGLAGGLGEQYF.

The chain has TRBV6-6 and TRBJ1-1, with 8 bases identical to TRBD1. Losses at the gene ends were 6 bases for V and 11 bases for J; bases not matched to a gene: 11. The length of the CDR3 is 13 residues. Germline CDR1 and CDR2: MNHNY and SVGAGI (reference sequence). DNA for the CDR3: TGTGCCAGCAGCCCGAGTCAGGGGGCAGTCGCTTTCTTT. Amino acids: CASSPSQGAVAFF.

V and J are TRBV7-8 and TRBJ2-7; unclear D gene. The V gene's germline CDR1 is SGHVS and CDR2 FQNEAQ. V dropped 5 bases and J dropped 3 bases, with 8 bases sitting between them. The CDR3 extends over 12 amino acids. For the CDR3, the DNA is TGTGCCAGCAGCCACAAGGGCTACGAGCAGTACTTC. Translating it yields CASSHKGYEQYF.

The genes are TRBV4-2 and TRBJ2-1; 11 positions match TRBD2. The CDR3 is 16 residues long. V shed 0 bases, J shed 9 bases, and the junction held 7 bases outside the gene matches. Germline CDR1 and CDR2: LGHNA and YNFKEQ. In DNA form, the CDR3 reads TGTGCCAGCAGCCAAGATCCTAGCGGGGGGACCGCTGAGCAGTTCTTC. This gives the protein CASSQDPSGGTAEQFF.